The present entry profiles one T cell receptor (beta chain) with its context. This clonotype was seen ten or more times. Its antigen has not been determined. The sample holds no much larger clone one base away, and base qualities are not on file. As encoded in the germline V gene (reference sequence), CDR1 is LGHDT while CDR2 is YNNKEL. The CDR3 measures 15 amino acids from cysteine to phenylalanine. Only the CDR3 DNA stays, 45 bases, in frame from base 1. V and J are truncated by 4 bases and 0 bases respectively, leaving an intervening sequence of 10 bases. The data originate from a study of T cells in Graves' hyperthyroidism and ophthalmopathy (dated by TCRdb to about 2019). Regarding the study in general: Peripheral blood samples were taken at initial diagnosis, before any treatment was given. TCR Vbeta CDR3 sequencing of approximately 140 peripheral blood samples (roughly 43 ophthalmopathy, about 80 hyperthyroidism and roughly 17 progressor patients) is reported in the paper. Thyroid tissue and blood T-cell repertoires from six or seven Graves' hyperthyroidism patients were also compared in the study. For training and testing, the 80 to 100 patients in the discovery cohort were randomly divided in a 7:3 ratio. After blood sampling, hyperthyroidism patients were treated with methimazole at a starting dose of 30 mg daily, and ophthalmopathy patients were treated with high-dose intravenous methylprednisolone. TCR V-J signatures able to tell the groups apart were searched for in a discovery cohort of more than 90 patients, of whom more than 40 had Graves' ophthalmopathy and about 60 had stable Graves' hyperthyroidism. Prospective prediction of ophthalmopathy was tested in an independent validation cohort consisting of 18 to 20 hyperthyroidism patients and approximately 16 patients who later progressed to ophthalmopathy.

TCR beta CDR3 regions were amplified from RNA transcripts. The first round of RT-PCR for the TCR CDR3 was performed with the HTBI primer set and the Qiagen OneStep RT-PCR kit. The libraries were constructed in a second round of multiplex PCR and then size-selected and purified. Sequencing of the libraries was done on an Illumina HiSeq2000 using paired-end 100 bp reads. The published analysis was carried out like this. SOAPnuke was used to process the raw data, with reads discarded if the reads contained adapters or uncalled bases, had a mean Phred below 15, or lacked an exact constant-primer or identifier match. COPE v1.2.5 was used to merge high-quality paired reads, and clonotypes were defined as unique nucleotide sequences. Clonotypes were aligned to IMGT TRBV, TRBD and TRBJ reference segments using MiTCR v1.1. The analysis included only V-J combinations with a frequency above 0.0001, which together covered 99% to 99.2% of the repertoires. The TCS score was defined as F50 (clonal expansion) divided by E x V (chaos), with BLOSUM62-based TCRdist calculated between CDR3 peptides within each V-J. Welch's t-statistics and random forest reduced 514 V-J features to 10 to 15, which were used in a naive Bayes classifier (R e1071). TCRdb ran its own pipeline on the public reads, namely fastp trimming at Q25 and MiXCR clone calling, and kept in-frame beta chains. Each record represents a unique CDR3 protein, reported with the most common genes and DNA among its rows. The V and J calls and clone size are TCRdb's, not the authors'. Present in this sample are 360,000 or so distinct CDR3 sequences, about 15% of which were seen just once. The top ten hold approximately 19% of the sample.

Ophthalmopathy patients had moderately to severely active disease, Clinical Activity Score of at least 3, NOSPECS grade of at least 4, and duration under 3 months. Exclusion was applied to patients with uncontrolled infections, other autoimmune diseases, pregnancy or lactation. Diagnoses relied on clinical symptoms, serum thyroxine and TRAb, thyroid ultrasound and orbital computed tomography. Ficoll-Paque density gradient centrifugation was used to isolate PBMCs from approximately 10 ml of fresh peripheral blood. Total RNA was extracted with Trizol reagent, and quality was checked on an Agilent 2100 Bioanalyzer. Summary of the overall study and its limitations: During validation, the model predicted progression to ophthalmopathy a median of about 6.3 months ahead of onset, with roughly 65% sensitivity and roughly 72% specificity. A 13 V-J signature model separated ophthalmopathy from stable hyperthyroidism, with around 88% sensitivity and 81.08% specificity in cross-validation and 80%/75% in testing. Most expanded thyroid clonotypes (frequency above 0.001) were also detected in blood, suggesting blood repertoires may reflect thyroid immune responses. Sample size was not statistically predetermined, and investigators were not blinded to group allocation.

This sequence uses TRBV3-1 and TRBJ2-1; a weak D assignment points to TRBD2 (5 bases agree). Source material: blood. This receptor was taken from a woman aged 55-70 years with Graves' ophthalmopathy. The bases read TGTGCCAGCAGCCCTCCGGGGAGCTCCTACAATGAGCAGTTCTTC. This translates into CASSPPGSSYNEQFF.